Below, one T cell receptor beta chain is given with its context. This specimen belongs to a study of blood T cell repertoires in COVID-19. Study-level background: Sites in the United States, Italy and Spain provided acute and convalescent COVID-19 samples. T cells, B-cell-depleted T cells, or PBMCs provided the cDNA or gDNA that served as material.

The CDR3 runs 15 residues. Germline V gene sequence: CDR1 LGHDT, CDR2 YNNKEL (reference sequence). Trimming removed 1 base from V and 6 bases from J, with 13 bases in between. Per the original data handling: Reference gene primer amplification in the assay estimated nucleated cell counts. Assay: immunoSEQ multiplex PCR; the TCRdb copy retains only in-frame clones and omits some. D and trimming come from the DNA, and the V and J calls and clone size come from that table. The sample lists fewer than 300,000 clones; around 90% were seen once. The specimen sequenced was peripheral blood. This receptor was obtained from a woman in her 30s with acute or convalescent COVID-19. This sequence joins TRBV3-1 (or the pseudogene TRBV3-2) and TRBJ1-5; D perhaps matches TRBD1 (5 bases). The CDR3 sequence: CASSQGDAGGQPQHF. The CDR3 DNA reads as TGTGCCAGCAGCCAAGGGGACGCGGGGGGTCAGCCCCAGCATTTT.